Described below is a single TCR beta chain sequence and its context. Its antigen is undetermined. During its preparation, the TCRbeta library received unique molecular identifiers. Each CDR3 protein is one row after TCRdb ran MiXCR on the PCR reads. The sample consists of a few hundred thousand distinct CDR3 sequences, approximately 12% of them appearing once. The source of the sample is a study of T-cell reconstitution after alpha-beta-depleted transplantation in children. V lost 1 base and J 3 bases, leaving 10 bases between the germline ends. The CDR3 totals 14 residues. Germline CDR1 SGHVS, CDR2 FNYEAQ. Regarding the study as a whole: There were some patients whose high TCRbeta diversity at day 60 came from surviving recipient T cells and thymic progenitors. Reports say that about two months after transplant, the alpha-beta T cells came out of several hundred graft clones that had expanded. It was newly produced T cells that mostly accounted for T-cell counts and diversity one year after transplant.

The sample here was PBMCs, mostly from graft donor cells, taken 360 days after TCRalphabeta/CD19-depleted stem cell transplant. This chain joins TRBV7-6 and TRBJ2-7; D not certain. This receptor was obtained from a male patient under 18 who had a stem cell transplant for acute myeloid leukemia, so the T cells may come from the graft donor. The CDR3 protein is CASSLGGPLYEQYF. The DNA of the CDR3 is TGTGCCAGCAGCTTAGGTGGGCCCCTCTACGAGCAGTACTTC.